Listed below are T cell receptor beta chains from one sample, sequenced in a study of Ad26.COV2.S vaccination and SARS-CoV-2 variants. The table came from immunoSEQ multiplex PCR; TCRdb's copy has only in-frame clones and leaves some out. The sample shows approximately 480,000 clones, roughly 85% of them seen only once. This material consisted of peripheral blood, taken in a trial of Ad26.COV2.S vaccine versus placebo. The receptors shown here come from a person aged 18-65 years who received the Ad26.COV2.S COVID-19 vaccine or a placebo. Both conserved end residues are part of each CDR3.

TRBV18 | CASSPITEGEQYF
TRBV6-1 | CASSEARTLAKNIQYF
TRBV6-2/TRBV6-3 | CASSYPNSDEAFF
TRBV28 | CASSHRIRVQTGELFF
TRBV18 | CASSPVGSNQPQHF
TRBV3-1/TRBV3-2 | CASSPGTPTYYEQYF
TRBV30 | CAWSLGLTNGELFF
TRBV29-1 | CSVEDRYTGELFF
TRBV19 | CASSITSGGNEQFF
TRBV9 | CASSPLQRAANYGYTF
TRBV28 | CASYQASGGHQPQHF
TRBV27 | CASSPGNGNEQFF
TRBV7-9 | CASSFGPELGGNTEAFF
TRBV6-5 | CASKKRTSAQETQYF
TRBV6-1 | CASSEARGQPQHF
TRBV6-6 | CASSLGRGNTIYF
TRBV4-2 | CASSLGAGDTQYF
TRBV5-4 | CASSLDSRSEQYF
TRBV30 | CAWRGGFATNEKLFF
TRBV30 | CAWSPLGGRSTGELFF
TRBV12-3/TRBV12-4 | CASSFGISYEQYF
TRBV27 | CASSLTGGGYEQYF
TRBV13 | CASSRDNTDTQYF
TRBV5-4 | CASSLVGDEQFF
TRBV5-1 | CASKISQGAGEQYF
TRBV12-3/TRBV12-4 | CASSLTWNYGYTF
TRBV5-6 | CASSSLAENTDTQYF
TRBV14 | CASSLGLKTYEQYF
TRBV19 | CASSINYGYTF
TRBV28 | CASSARGGGYTF
TRBV18 | CASSPPSRQGLAF
TRBV5-1 | CASSPIVMPSGELFF
TRBV30 | CAWSAGLDSPLHF